These 11 T cell receptor beta chains share one sample of origin, sequenced in a study of T cell responses to AZD1222 COVID-19 vaccine. Using immunoSEQ multiplex PCR, the repertoire was profiled, and TCRdb retains in-frame clones only, with some absent. The sample gives tens of thousands of clones, 80% to 85% of which show up once; roughly 7.3% is in the top ten. The sequencing here drew on peripheral blood, taken on day 0 of AZD1222 vaccination. Receptors originate from an adult in good health.

This clone was detected only once. This CDR3 reads CASSHPVSPNTEAFF. CDR3 sequence (DNA): TGCGCCAGCAGCCACCCAGTATCCCCGAACACTGAAGCTTTCTTT. The chain employs TRBV4-1 and TRBJ1-1; D ambiguous. Germline CDR1 and CDR2: MGHRA and YSYEKL. With 3 bases removed from V and 1 base from J, the gap between germline ends came to 12 bases. This CDR3 has 15 amino acids.

V is TRBV6-2 or TRBV6-3 and J is TRBJ2-7; the match to TRBD2 covers 7 bases. The ends lost 4 bases at V and 4 bases at J; junction bases unmatched: 10. CDR1 and CDR2 (germline): MNHEY, SVGEGT. The CDR3 runs to 15 residues. The CDR3 DNA reads as TGTGCCAGCAGTTCCCTATATCTGGGAGGGTACGAGCAGTACTTC. This gives the protein CASSSLYLGGYEQYF.

This chain uses TRBV7-4 with TRBJ1-6; TRBD1 matches at 7 bases. With 0 bases clipped from V and 10 bases from J, the junction kept 12 bases outside the gene matches. The CDR3 is 17 residues long. The germline V gene has CDR1 SGHVT and CDR2 SQSDAQ. Here the CDR3 DNA reads TGTGCCAGCAGCTTAGCGTTGCTAGACAGGGTCAGCTCACCCCTCCACTTT. Protein sequence: CASSLALLDRVSSPLHF.

The V and J genes are TRBV5-1 and TRBJ1-5; possibly TRBD1 for D (5 bases). Trimming stripped 4 bases from V and 6 bases from J, with 11 bases between. Germline CDR1 is SGHRS and CDR2 is YFSETQ. This CDR3 comprises 13 residues. The CDR3 protein is CASSDQGGQPQHF. In DNA, the CDR3 is TGCGCCAGCAGCGATCAGGGTGGTCAGCCCCAGCATTTT.

The chain has TRBV19 and TRBJ2-1, with unresolved D. Germline V gene lookup returns CDR1 LNHDA and CDR2 SQIVND (reference sequence). The ends were cut back, 3 bases at V and 5 bases at J, with 17 bases in the middle. The CDR3 sequence is 16 residues long. In DNA form, the CDR3 reads TGTGCCAGTAGTATGGCACACCTGTCCTCTAACAATGAGCAGTTCTTC. Translated, it gives CASSMAHLSSNNEQFF.

CDR3 DNA sequence: TGTGCCAGCAGTCCCAGGACGGGGGCTGAAGCTTTCTTT. This encodes CASSPRTGAEAFF. The chain combines TRBV6-5 with TRBJ1-1; a possible D gene is TRBD1 (5 bases). Germline V gene data show CDR1 as MNHEY and CDR2 as SVGAGI. The CDR3 runs to 13 residues. The V end was cut by 5 bases, the J end by 6 bases, with 13 bases between.

V usage is TRBV6-5 and J usage is TRBJ2-7; D may be TRBD2 (6 bases). Trimming removed 4 bases from V and 4 bases from J, with 8 bases in between. This CDR3 is 12 amino acids long. Germline values: CDR1 MNHEY, CDR2 SVGAGI. CDR3 nucleotide sequence: TGTGCCAGCAGTTGGAGCGGGTACGAGCAGTACTTC. It specifies CASSWSGYEQYF.

This chain links TRBV5-1 with TRBJ1-2; 7 bases line up with TRBD1. In germline, CDR1 is SGHRS, CDR2 YFSETQ. The CDR3 loop spans 16 amino acids. V trimming: 4 bases; J trimming: 4 bases; junction bases outside the gene matches: 13. The CDR3 is CASSVGQRYSGYGYTF. CDR3 coding DNA: TGCGCCAGCAGCGTGGGACAGAGGTATTCAGGCTATGGCTACACCTTC.

The chain recombines TRBV6-6 with TRBJ1-1, with no clear D. Between the trimmed V and J ends, which lost 5 bases and 1 base, there was a span of 14 bases. In germline, CDR1 is MNHNY, CDR2 SVGAGI (reference sequence). The CDR3 sequence is 15 residues long. The CDR3 DNA reads TGTGCCAGCAGTGGAGGCGGCAGATCGAACACTGAAGCTTTCTTT. It codes for CASSGGGRSNTEAFF.

The chain couples TRBV29-1 to TRBJ2-7; D is uncertain. Looked up from germline, CDR1 is SQVTM and CDR2 is ANQGSEA. The CDR3 length is 13 residues. V dropped 4 bases and J dropped 0 bases, with 10 bases sitting between them. CDR3 in amino acids: CSVAGRASYEQYF. In DNA, the CDR3 is TGCAGCGTTGCAGGACGGGCCTCCTACGAGCAGTACTTC.

This rearrangement joins TRBV7-2 to TRBJ1-4, with a tentative D call TRBD1 (5 bases). The CDR3 contains 14 residues. V gave up 1 base and J gave up 10 bases, with 13 bases separating them. CDR1 and CDR2 from the germline V gene are SGHTA and FQGNSA. CDR3 amino acids: CASSLVGTLGKLFF. CDR3 coding DNA: TGTGCCAGCAGCTTAGTAGGGACCCTGGGAAAACTGTTTTTT.